Sequencing of this TCR beta chain was carried out in a study of cytomegalovirus exposure and HLA in healthy donors. Remarks on this clone: No antigen is known for it.

Whereas donors were nominally healthy upon sampling, unrecorded immune exposures were probable. 13 Jbeta primers and 60 Vbeta primers were used for the PCR. Using immunoSEQ multiplex PCR, the repertoire was profiled, and TCRdb retains in-frame clones only, with some absent. The data show about 180,000 clones, with just under 85% seen just once and 4.8% held by the top ten. The J segment lost 7 bases and the V segment lost 2 bases, leaving 7 bases of the junction unmatched. Germline CDR1 is LNHDA and CDR2 is SQIVND (reference sequence). The CDR3 runs to 15 residues. Study-level points and caveats: When a later analysis compared HLA-associated TCR beta chains with equally common others, the HLA-associated chains turned out to be more clonally expanded and to have lower generation probabilities. Despite most TCR sequences being rare, some public TCRs occurred in many donors. An analysis that was carried out later associated 16,000 or so TCR beta sequences with HLA alleles at 0.05 false discovery rate.

The material sequenced was PBMCs. The chain employs TRBV19 and TRBJ1-1, with 10 bases identical to TRBD1. This sequence was found in a girl aged 10 to 17 in good health and CMV-seropositive. The CDR3 region has the DNA TGTGCCAGTAGTATAATCGACAGGGGGCCGATTGAAGCTTTCTTT. Encoded protein: CASSIIDRGPIEAFF.